Shown below are 8 T cell receptor beta chains from a single sample sequenced in a study of cytomegalovirus exposure and HLA in healthy donors (dated by TCRdb to about 2017). Library preparation was by the immunoSEQ multiplex PCR assay. For the multiplex PCR, a mixture combining 60 forward primers for TCR Vbeta segments and 13 reverse primers for TCR Jbeta segments was used. TCRdb took this table from immuneACCESS and kept in-frame rearrangements with V and J called. Such tables lack part of the clones; where checked against another copy, unresolved V genes explain under half of the gap, and the rest is unexplained. For this sample, the table gives approximately 92,000 clones. Jointly, the top ten make up 3% to 4% of the sample. Input material: PBMCs. The receptors were gathered from a woman aged 25-40 years in good health and CMV-seronegative.

The chain is built from TRBV19 and TRBJ1-1; D might be TRBD1 (6 bases). This CDR3 has 13 residues. Trimming took off 6 bases at V and 1 base at J, with 9 bases between the two ends. The germline V gene has CDR1 LNHDA and CDR2 SQIVND (reference sequence). CDR3 region: CASSQGTNTEAFF. CDR3 coding DNA: TGTGCCAGTAGCCAGGGGACGAACACTGAAGCTTTCTTT. The full variable domain, completed using reference TRBV19 and TRBJ1-1, is DGGITQSPKYLFRKEGQNVTLSCEQNLNHDAMYWYRQDPGQGLRLIYYSQIVNDFQKGDIAEGYSVSREKKESFPLTVTSAQKNPTAFYLCASSQGTNTEAFFGQGTRLTVV.

The V gene is TRBV6-5, the J gene TRBJ1-2; 8 nucleotides line up with TRBD1. The V gene's germline CDR1 is MNHEY and CDR2 SVGAGI. The J segment lost 6 bases and the V segment lost 2 bases, leaving 2 bases of the junction unmatched. The CDR3 runs to 13 residues. The CDR3 reads CASSYQGADGYTF. In DNA form, the CDR3 reads TGTGCCAGCAGTTACCAGGGGGCGGATGGCTACACCTTC.

This rearrangement joins TRBV11-2 to TRBJ2-3; 7 bases match TRBD2. V dropped 5 bases and J dropped 0; count of bases not matched to a gene: 5. Germline V gene data show CDR1 as SGHAT and CDR2 as FQNNGV. This CDR3 comprises 15 residues. The CDR3 protein is CASSVTSVSTDTQYF. The CDR3 DNA sequence: TGTGCCAGCAGCGTTACTAGCGTTAGCACAGATACGCAGTATTTT.

The chain carries TRBV28 and TRBJ2-2; TRBD2 agrees at 8 bases. Germline V gene data show CDR1 as MDHEN and CDR2 as SYDVKM. V shed 6 bases, J shed 7 bases, and the junction held 7 bases outside the gene matches. This CDR3 spans 14 amino acids. The chain's CDR3 is CASSSGGPVGELFF. CDR3 DNA: TGTGCCAGCAGCAGCGGGGGACCTGTCGGGGAGCTGTTTTTT.

The V gene is TRBV4-1, the J gene TRBJ1-1; a weak D match, TRBD1 (6 bases). There are 15 residues in the CDR3. Trimming removed 3 bases at V and 1 base at J, with 12 bases between. Germline loops: CDR1 MGHRA, CDR2 YSYEKL. CDR3 sequence: CASSQGGQRNTEAFF. CDR3 DNA: TGCGCCAGCAGCCAGGGGGGGCAGCGGAACACTGAAGCTTTCTTT.

CDR3 DNA: TGCAGCGTTGCCGGACTCAGGGGAGGGACTGAAGCTTTCTTT. Translation gives CSVAGLRGGTEAFF. This chain uses TRBV29-1 with TRBJ1-1; D is perhaps TRBD1 (6 bases). This CDR3 is 14 amino acids long. Germline-derived CDR1 and CDR2 are SQVTM and ANQGSEA. V was clipped by 4 bases and J by 5 bases, with 17 bases between them.

V usage is TRBV25-1 and J usage is TRBJ2-7; 7 nucleotides match TRBD1. With 10 bases clipped from V and 3 bases from J, the junction kept 6 bases outside the gene matches. The CDR3 covers 12 residues. Looked up from germline, CDR1 is MGHDK and CDR2 is SYGVNS. The CDR3 is CATSGGRYEQYF. In DNA, the CDR3 is TGTGCCACCTCAGGGGGACGCTACGAGCAGTACTTC.

This chain uses TRBV19 with TRBJ1-5, with a weak D call TRBD1 (6 bases). Germline V gene sequence: CDR1 LNHDA, CDR2 SQIVND (reference sequence). This CDR3 is built from 16 residues. V lost 4 bases to trimming and J lost 6 bases, with 19 bases between them. In DNA, the CDR3 is TGTGCCAGTAGTACCCGGGGGGCCAGGGTAGGTCAGCCCCAGCATTTT. Translated, it gives CASSTRGARVGQPQHF.